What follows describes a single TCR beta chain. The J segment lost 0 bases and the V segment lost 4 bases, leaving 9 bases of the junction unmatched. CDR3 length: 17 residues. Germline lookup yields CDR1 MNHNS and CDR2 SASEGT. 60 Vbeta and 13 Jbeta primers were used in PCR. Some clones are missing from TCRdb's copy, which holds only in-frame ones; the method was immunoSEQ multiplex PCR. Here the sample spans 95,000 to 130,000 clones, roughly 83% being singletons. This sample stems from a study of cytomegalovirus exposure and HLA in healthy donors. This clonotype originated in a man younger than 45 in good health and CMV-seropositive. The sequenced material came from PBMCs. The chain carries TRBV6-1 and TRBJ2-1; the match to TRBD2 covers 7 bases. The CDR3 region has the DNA TGTGCCAGCAGTGTTACACTAGCGCGAAGCTCCTACAATGAGCAGTTCTTC. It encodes CASSVTLARSSYNEQFF.